This TCR beta chain was observed in a study of cytomegalovirus exposure and HLA in healthy donors. Study results and limitations: According to a later analysis, TCR clusters from the first cohort tended to co-occur in the 100 to 150 validation repertoires. Specificity for CMV antigens was confirmed in vitro for a few of the CMV-associated chains. Cytomegalovirus-associated TCR beta chains were listed, numbering 164.

Clones were read by immunoSEQ multiplex PCR, and TCRdb kept only the in-frame ones, dropping some. This sample carries 100,000 to 150,000 clones, around 96% of them seen once, and the ten largest clones take 1.5% to 2%. This CDR3 is built from 16 residues. V lost 2 bases and J lost 8, with 21 bases in between. Germline V gene lookup returns CDR1 GTSNPN and CDR2 SVGIG (reference sequence). About this clone itself: What it binds is unknown.

Specimen: PBMCs. The rearrangement joins TRBV30 to TRBJ1-4, with D possibly TRBD1 on 6 matching bases. The receptor comes from a man between 18 and 29 years old in good health and CMV-seronegative. This chain's CDR3 is CAWSYGAGAQGEKLFF. Written as DNA, the CDR3 is TGTGCCTGGAGTTACGGCGCGGGGGCCCAGGGGGAAAAACTGTTTTTT.